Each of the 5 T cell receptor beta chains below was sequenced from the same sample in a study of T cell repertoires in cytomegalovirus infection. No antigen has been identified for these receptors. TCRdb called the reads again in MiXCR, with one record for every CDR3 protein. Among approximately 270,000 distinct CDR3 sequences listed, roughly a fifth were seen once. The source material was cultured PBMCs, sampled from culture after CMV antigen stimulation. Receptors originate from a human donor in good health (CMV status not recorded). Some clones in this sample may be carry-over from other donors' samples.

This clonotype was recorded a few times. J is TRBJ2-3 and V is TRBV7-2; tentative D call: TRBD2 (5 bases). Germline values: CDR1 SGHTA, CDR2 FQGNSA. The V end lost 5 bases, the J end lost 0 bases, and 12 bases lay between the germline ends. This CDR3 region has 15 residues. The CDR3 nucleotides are TGTGCCAGCAGCCAGAACGGACTGAGCACAGATACGCAGTATTTT. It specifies CASSQNGLSTDTQYF.

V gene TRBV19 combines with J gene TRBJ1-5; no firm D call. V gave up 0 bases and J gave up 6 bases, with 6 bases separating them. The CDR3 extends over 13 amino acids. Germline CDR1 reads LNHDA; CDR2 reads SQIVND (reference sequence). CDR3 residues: CASSIDSIQPQHF. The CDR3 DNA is TGTGCCAGTAGTATAGATTCTATTCAGCCCCAGCATTTT.

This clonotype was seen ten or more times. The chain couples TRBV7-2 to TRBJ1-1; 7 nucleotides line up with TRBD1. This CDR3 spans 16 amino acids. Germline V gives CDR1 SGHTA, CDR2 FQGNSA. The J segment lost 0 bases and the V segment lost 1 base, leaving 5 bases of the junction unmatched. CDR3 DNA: TGTGCCAGCAGCTTAGAGGGGGCCGGAATGAACACTGAAGCTTTCTTT. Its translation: CASSLEGAGMNTEAFF.

Here the CDR3 DNA reads TGCAGTGCTAGAGAGGGGGGAGGCAATCAGCCCCAGCATTTT. Translating it yields CSAREGGGNQPQHF. V is TRBV20-1 and J is TRBJ1-5, with D maybe TRBD1 (5 bases). The germline V gene encodes CDR1 DFQATT and CDR2 SNEGSKA (reference sequence). This CDR3 spans 14 amino acids. Trimming took off 0 bases at V and 2 bases at J, with 8 bases between the two ends.

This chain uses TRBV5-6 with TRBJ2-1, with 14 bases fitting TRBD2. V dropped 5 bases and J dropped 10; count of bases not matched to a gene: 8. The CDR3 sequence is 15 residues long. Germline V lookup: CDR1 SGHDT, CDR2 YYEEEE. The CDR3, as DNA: TGTGCCAGCAGTTCTGGGACTAGCGGGAGCTGGGAGCAGTTCTTC. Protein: CASSSGTSGSWEQFF. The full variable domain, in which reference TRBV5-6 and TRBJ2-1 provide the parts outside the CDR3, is DAGVTQSPTHLIKTRGQQVTLRCSPKSGHDTVSWYQQALGQGPQFIFQYYEEEERQRGNFPDRFSGHQFPNYSSELNVNALLLGDSALYLCASSSGTSGSWEQFFGPGTRLTVL.